The following is a T cell receptor (beta chain) sequence with its context. Antigen: not known. Next came a second PCR, run for roughly 6 to 11 cycles, which used a sample-barcoded 5' primer along with a J-beta primer mix. TCRdb re-called the 5' RACE reads through MiXCR, storing one row per CDR3 protein. The sample holds 1.5 million to 2 million distinct CDR3 sequences, under 30% seen once. The data derive from a study of blood T cells in healthy people across ages. Study outcomes and limitations: Nothing was known about donor CMV status, and this possibly confounded expanded clonotype changes.

The specimen sequenced was blood. The sequence came from a woman in her 30s in good health.

CDR3 sequence: CSVAGTDSNQPQHF. CDR3 nucleotides: TGCAGCGTAGCCGGGACAGATAGCAATCAGCCCCAGCATTTT. The chain links TRBV29-1 to TRBJ1-5, with 7 positions matching TRBD1. The germline gives CDR1 SQVTM, CDR2 ANQGSEA. Trimming at V came to 6 bases and at J to 0 bases, leaving 5 bases not matched to a gene. CDR3 size: 14 residues.